This entry lists 25 T cell receptor beta chains sequenced from one sample in a study of blood T cells in healthy people across ages. For the second PCR, which ran for about 6 to 11 cycles, a sample-barcoded 5' primer and a J-beta primer mix were used. One entry per CDR3 protein, called by TCRdb with MiXCR from the 5' RACE reads. The sample has about 900,000 distinct CDR3 sequences, around 49% seen once. The sequenced material came from blood. These receptors all come from a man aged 25 to 45 in good health.

The chain carries TRBV5-1 and TRBJ2-7; tentative D call: TRBD2 (5 bases). V lost 0 bases and J 2 bases, leaving 12 bases between the germline ends. The CDR3 spans 15 residues. Germline V lookup: CDR1 SGHRS, CDR2 YFSETQ. CDR3 protein: CASSLVASPTYEQYF. CDR3 DNA sequence: TGCGCCAGCAGCTTGGTTGCTAGCCCAACCTACGAGCAGTACTTC.

The chain is built from TRBV4-2 and TRBJ2-1, with a tentative D call TRBD1 (6 bases). V lost 1 base to trimming and J lost 9 bases, with 16 bases between them. Germline assignment: CDR1 LGHNA and CDR2 YNFKEQ. CDR3 length: 15 amino acids. The CDR3, as DNA: TGTGCCAGCAGCCAAGTACAGGGAGAATTGGGTGAGCAGTTCTTC. Its protein is CASSQVQGELGEQFF.

This chain joins TRBV7-9 and TRBJ1-4; D unclear. V was cut by 1 base and J by 6 bases, with 12 bases left in between. This CDR3 comprises 15 residues. Germline-derived CDR1 and CDR2 are SEHNR and FQNEAQ (reference sequence). DNA of the CDR3: TGTGCCAGCAGCTTAGTTCTACGAGGTGATGAAAAACTGTTTTTT. Translated: CASSLVLRGDEKLFF.

To note about this clonotype: This may arise from a read error, as a much more abundant clone is one base away. Here the CDR3 reads CAGSLARGSYEQYF. As DNA, the CDR3 is TGTGCCGGCAGCTTAGCGCGCGGGTCCTACGAGCAGTACTTC. This chain connects TRBV7-6 to TRBJ2-7, with D tentatively TRBD2 (5 bases). Germline CDR1 and CDR2: SGHVS and FNYEAQ. The CDR3 consists of 14 residues.

The V call is TRBV9, the J call TRBJ1-1; 7 bases agree with TRBD1. Losses at the gene ends were 0 bases for V and 5 bases for J; bases not matched to a gene: 7. CDR3 length: 15 residues. CDR1 and CDR2 (germline): SGDLS, YYNGEE. The CDR3 nucleotides read TGTGCCAGCAGCGTAGGGAACAGGGGCACGACTGAAGCTTTCTTT. Translating gives CASSVGNRGTTEAFF.

This chain joins TRBV25-1 and TRBJ1-6; no clear D. CDR3 size: 16 residues. Germline assignment: CDR1 MGHDK and CDR2 SYGVNS. Trimming took 4 bases from V and 14 from J, leaving 24 bases between them. CDR3 residues: CASSVDAVLFGGTLHF. Here the CDR3 DNA reads TGTGCCAGCAGTGTCGACGCGGTCCTATTCGGAGGCACCCTCCACTTT.

The chain is built from TRBV10-3 and TRBJ2-4; a possible D gene is TRBD2 (6 bases). The DNA matches TRBJ2-7 better at its end, which makes the J call doubtful. Germline CDR1 and CDR2: ENHRY and SYGVKD. The CDR3 extends over 15 amino acids. The chain's CDR3 is CAIRPSVPLSYEQYF. The CDR3 nucleotides read TGTGCCATCCGCCCTAGCGTCCCTCTCTCCTACGAGCAGTACTTC.

This clonotype was counted between two and nine times. The chain employs TRBV6-2 or TRBV6-3 and TRBJ1-6; D not certain. V dropped 5 bases and J dropped 7 bases, with 15 bases sitting between them. The CDR3 contains 15 residues. Germline CDR1 reads MNHEY; CDR2 reads SVGEGT. The CDR3 DNA follows: TGTGCCAGCAGTCACCCGTCTGACGGGAATTCACCCCTCCACTTT. Amino acids: CASSHPSDGNSPLHF.

This rearrangement joins TRBV12-3 or TRBV12-4 to TRBJ2-1; 8 bases fit TRBD2. V dropped 3 bases and J dropped 5; count of bases not matched to a gene: 6. The CDR3 spans 15 residues. The CDR3 nucleotides read TGTGCCAGCAGTTTCCAGCGGGGGTCAAACAATGAGCAGTTCTTC. Protein product: CASSFQRGSNNEQFF.

The V call is TRBV4-2, the J call TRBJ2-3, with 9 positions matching TRBD2. The ends lost 1 base at V and 0 bases at J; junction bases unmatched: 2. In germline, CDR1 is LGHNA, CDR2 YNFKEQ. The length of the CDR3 is 16 residues. This chain's CDR3 is CASSQGTSESTDTQYF. The CDR3 coding sequence is TGTGCCAGCAGCCAAGGGACTAGCGAGAGCACAGATACGCAGTATTTT.

The rearrangement joins TRBV12-3 or TRBV12-4 to TRBJ2-3; a possible D gene is TRBD1 (6 bases). This CDR3 spans 14 amino acids. The ends were cut back, 5 bases at V and 6 bases at J, with 15 bases in the middle. CDR3 nucleotide sequence: TGTGCCAGCAGTGCCACCGATGGACAGGATACGCAGTATTTT. It is translated as CASSATDGQDTQYF.

This clonotype was seen repeatedly, ten times or more. The chain links TRBV5-1 to TRBJ2-3; 9 bases map to TRBD2. J lost 2 bases, V lost 2 bases, and 3 bases had no gene match. The CDR3 contains 15 residues. Germline CDR1 SGHRS, CDR2 YFSETQ. In nucleotides, the CDR3 is TGCGCCAGCAGCTTACTAGCGGGCCCCACAGATACGCAGTATTTT. Protein: CASSLLAGPTDTQYF.

The chain couples TRBV12-3 or TRBV12-4 to TRBJ2-2; D remains ambiguous. V shed 5 bases and J shed 8 bases, with 15 bases lying between them. The CDR3 is made up of 14 amino acids. CDR3 nucleotides: TGTGCCAGCAGTCGGGCCTCCCTGGCAGGGGAGCTGTTTTTT. Encoded protein: CASSRASLAGELFF.

This clonotype was counted between two and nine times. This chain connects TRBV10-3 to TRBJ1-6; D is uncertain. Germline V gene lookup returns CDR1 ENHRY and CDR2 SYGVKD. V was shortened by 2 bases and J by 6 bases, with 5 bases between the two germline ends. The CDR3 consists of 13 residues. The CDR3 DNA reads as TGTGCCATCAGTGAGGACCTTAATTCACCCCTCCACTTT. Translated: CAISEDLNSPLHF.

This clonotype was counted between two and nine times. The chain is built from TRBV18 and TRBJ2-1; no clear D. V was shortened by 2 bases and J by 3 bases, with 5 bases between the two germline ends. This CDR3 spans 13 amino acids. Germline lookup yields CDR1 KGHSH and CDR2 LQKENI. The CDR3 region has the DNA TGTGCCAGCTCACCAAGCATCTACAATGAGCAGTTCTTC. This gives the protein CASSPSIYNEQFF.

This clonotype was observed a few times. The V and J genes are TRBV11-2 and TRBJ2-1; no clear D gene. CDR3 length: 17 residues. Trimming stripped 1 base from V and 0 bases from J, with 13 bases between. Germline V CDR1 and CDR2: SGHAT, FQNNGV. The CDR3 loop is CASSLVPSRLSYNEQFF. The CDR3 nucleotides are TGTGCCAGCAGCTTAGTACCCAGTCGGCTCTCCTACAATGAGCAGTTCTTC.

Only a few counts were recorded for this clonotype. The V call is TRBV9, the J call TRBJ1-2, with D perhaps TRBD1 (6 bases). The CDR3 spans 14 residues. Trimming cost V 0 bases and J 6 bases, with 12 bases left between them. Per the germline V gene, CDR1 is SGDLS and CDR2 is YYNGEE. As DNA, the CDR3 is TGTGCCAGCAGCGTAGCTCCGGACAGTAATGGCTACACCTTC. Its protein is CASSVAPDSNGYTF.

The V call is TRBV7-2, the J call TRBJ2-1; unclear D gene. The CDR3 is 11 amino acids. The germline gives CDR1 SGHTA, CDR2 FQGNSA. Deletions cut 4 bases from V and 11 bases from J, with 9 bases between. The CDR3 nucleotides are TGTGCCAGCAGCTCGGGTCTGCAGCAGTTCTTC. Translation: CASSSGLQQFF.

This clonotype occurred many times. The rearrangement links TRBV5-1 to TRBJ1-6; D is possibly TRBD1 (5 bases). In germline, CDR1 is SGHRS, CDR2 YFSETQ. The CDR3 is 18 residues long. Trimming removed 0 bases from V and 7 bases from J, with 20 bases in between. The CDR3 loop reads CASSLEAVVRGRNSPLHF. DNA of the CDR3: TGCGCCAGCAGCTTGGAAGCGGTCGTGCGGGGGAGAAATTCACCCCTCCACTTT.

This clonotype was picked up a small number of times. This sequence joins TRBV29-1 and TRBJ1-2, with TRBD1 matching 10 bases. Germline values: CDR1 SQVTM, CDR2 ANQGSEA. CDR3 length equals 14 residues. With 0 bases clipped from V and 5 bases from J, the junction kept 3 bases outside the gene matches. Here the CDR3 reads CSVEDWGQGYGYTF. The CDR3 nucleotides are TGCAGCGTTGAAGATTGGGGACAGGGGTATGGCTACACCTTC.

This clonotype was detected a few times. The chain combines TRBV20-1 with TRBJ2-7; a possible D gene is TRBD2 (5 bases). The V end lost 2 bases, the J end lost 7 bases, and 15 bases lay between the germline ends. The V gene's germline CDR1 is DFQATT and CDR2 SNEGSKA (reference sequence). The CDR3 is made up of 13 amino acids. The CDR3 reads CSARWELGWEQYF. CDR3 DNA sequence: TGCAGTGCTAGATGGGAGTTGGGCTGGGAGCAGTACTTC.

This clonotype appeared a few times. The chain links TRBV28 to TRBJ1-1; no firm D call. Between the trimmed V and J ends, which lost 5 bases and 3 bases, there was a span of 7 bases. Germline CDR1 is MDHEN and CDR2 is SYDVKM. The CDR3 length is 12 residues. The DNA for the CDR3 is TGTGCCAGCAGTCCCCCTTACACTGAAGCTTTCTTT. Amino acid sequence: CASSPPYTEAFF.

This clonotype has just a few counts. This rearrangement joins TRBV7-2 to TRBJ2-1; D gene unclear. The CDR3 is 17 amino acids. Germline assignment: CDR1 SGHTA and CDR2 FQGNSA. The germline V and J ends were trimmed by 2 bases and 4 bases, with 18 bases remaining between them. The CDR3 is CASSLLPPALSYNEQFF. CDR3 DNA: TGTGCCAGCAGCTTATTACCTCCGGCGCTATCTTACAATGAGCAGTTCTTC. The entire variable domain, with the rest obtained from reference TRBV7-2 and TRBJ2-1, is as follows: GAGVSQSPSNKVTEKGKDVELRCDPISGHTALYWYRQSLGQGLEFLIYFQGNSAPDKSGLPSDRFSAERTGGSVSTLTIQRTQQEDSAVYLCASSLLPPALSYNEQFFGPGTRLTVL.

The CDR3 coding sequence is TGTGCCACCAGCAGAGATTCGGTACTTCGCACAGATACGCAGTATTTT. It specifies CATSRDSVLRTDTQYF. V gene TRBV15 combines with J gene TRBJ2-3; no firm D call. V lost 0 bases to trimming and J lost 1 base, with 11 bases between them. Germline CDR1 is LNHNV and CDR2 is YYDKDF (reference sequence). CDR3 size: 16 residues.

This chain links TRBV28 with TRBJ1-1, with 11 bases lining up with TRBD1. Germline V gene data show CDR1 as MDHEN and CDR2 as SYDVKM. The V and J ends lost 8 bases and 3 bases, in that order; junction bases with no gene match: 5. The CDR3 is 14 amino acids. CDR3 in DNA: TGTGCCAGCTCCGGGACAGGGGGGGACACTGAAGCTTTCTTT. Translated, it gives CASSGTGGDTEAFF.